This TCR beta chain was documented in a study of blood T cell repertoires in COVID-19. Overall study context: Samples taken during acute and convalescent COVID-19 were collected in the United States, Italy and Spain. Sources were T cells, B-cell-depleted T cells, or PBMCs; the material itself was cDNA or gDNA.

CDR3 length: 14 amino acids. Per germline, CDR1 KGHSH and CDR2 LQKENI. Between the trimmed V and J ends, which lost 4 bases and 1 base, there was a span of 7 bases. How the authors handled the data: Amplification of reference gene primers provided the estimated nucleated cell counts. Libraries were prepared by immunoSEQ multiplex PCR; TCRdb keeps only in-frame clonotypes and omits some of them. That table supplies the V and J calls and clone size; D and trimming were determined from the DNA. The profile shows around 130,000 clones, roughly 83% of them singletons. The receptor was derived from a man in his 60s with acute or convalescent COVID-19. The specimen sequenced was peripheral blood. V and J are TRBV18 and TRBJ2-2; D is unclear. Written as DNA, the CDR3 is TGTGCCAGCTCACGGGCAGGGAACACCGGGGAGCTGTTTTTT. Translated, it gives CASSRAGNTGELFF.